These T cell receptor beta chains were read from a single sample in a study of CD8 T cells in Susac syndrome. TCRdb processed the immunoSEQ multiplex PCR reads anew with MiXCR; each CDR3 protein has one entry. The sample consists of 20,000 or so distinct CDR3 sequences, 85% to 95% of them appearing once. The sample taken for sequencing was CD8+ T cells from PBMCs. The source of these receptors is a human donor in good health. Each CDR3 is given with its conserved first and last residue. A D gene is named only where the DNA matches it firmly. Only part of the rows carry a size: once, few, many, or a class if the clone is expanded.

>TRBV6-5|TRBD2|.|TRBJ2-3
TGTGCCAGCAGTTCCACTACTAGCGGGAAGACAGATACGCAGTATTTT
CASSSTTSGKTDTQYF
>TRBV27|.|once|TRBJ2-1
TGTGCCAGCAGTTTATCTTCAGGGGTGTACAATGAGCAGTTCTTC
CASSLSSGVYNEQFF
>TRBV2|.|.|TRBJ1-3
TGTGCCAGCAGTGAAAGAATTCTTACTGGAAACACCATATATTTT
CASSERILTGNTIYF
>TRBV29-1|.|.|TRBJ2-1
TGCAGCGTTCGATGGATCTCCCATTACAATGAGCAGTTCTTC
CSVRWISHYNEQFF
>TRBV3-1|.|.|TRBJ2-1
TGTGCCAGCAGCCCCCTTATCGGCTTAATAACCTACAATGAGCAGCTCTTC
CASSPLIGLITYNEQLF
>TRBV28|TRBD2|.|TRBJ2-1
TGTGCCAGCAGTCAACTCCTAGCGGATACGTACTCGACTCACAATGAGCAGTTCTTC
CASSQLLADTYSTHNEQFF
>TRBV13|TRBD1|.|TRBJ2-2
TGTGCCAGCAGCTGGGGGACAGCGAACACCGGGGAGCTGTTTTTT
CASSWGTANTGELFF
>TRBV6-2/TRBV6-3|TRBD2|.|TRBJ2-1
TGTGCCAGCAGTTACTCGGGACTAGCGGGAGGTGAGCAGTTCTTC
CASSYSGLAGGEQFF
>TRBV3-1|.|once|TRBJ2-1
TGTGCCAGCAGCCAAGAGAACCTTGGCGGCAATACCTCCTACAATGAGCAGTTCTTC
CASSQENLGGNTSYNEQFF
>TRBV11-2|.|.|TRBJ1-5
TGTGCCAGCAGCTTATGGGGTGGGGGCGGACAGCCCCAGCATTTT
CASSLWGGGGQPQHF
>TRBV6-5|.|.|TRBJ1-2
TGTGCCAGCAGTGAGGACAGCAGCTATGGCTACACCTTC
CASSEDSSYGYTF
>TRBV13|.|.|TRBJ1-2
TGTGCCAGCAGCGCTGAGGGGCATGGCTACACCTTC
CASSAEGHGYTF
>TRBV27|.|.|TRBJ2-3
TGTGCCAGCAGTTTAGGGCCAGGGAGGCGGTGGACAGATACGCAGTATTTT
CASSLGPGRRWTDTQYF
>TRBV19|TRBD2|.|TRBJ2-1
TGTGCCAGTAGTCAACGGGAGGAAGCCTACAATGAGCAGTTCTTC
CASSQREEAYNEQFF
>TRBV12-3/TRBV12-4|TRBD1|.|TRBJ2-1
TGTGCCAGCAGTTTGGTGCTCCAGGGGGAGGGACAGGGGGCCTTCGATGAGCAGTTCTTC
CASSLVLQGEGQGAFDEQFF
>TRBV6-1|.|.|TRBJ2-3
TGTGCCAGCAGCGCGGATGTTGTAGCAGGCACAGATACGCAGTATTTT
CASSADVVAGTDTQYF
>TRBV4-2|TRBD2|.|TRBJ2-6
TGTGCCAGCAGCCAAGTAGAACTAGCGGGAGTGGCCGGGGCCAACGTCCTGACTTTC
CASSQVELAGVAGANVLTF
>TRBV5-1|TRBD2|.|TRBJ2-1
TGCGCCAGCAGACGTAGGGGACTAGCGGAGTCGAGCTCCTACAATGAGCAGTTCTTC
CASRRRGLAESSSYNEQFF
>TRBV3-1|.|.|TRBJ2-1
TGTGCCAGCAGCCAACTCGGGGGCAGCTCCTACAATGAGCAGTTCTTC
CASSQLGGSSYNEQFF
>TRBV9|TRBD2|.|TRBJ2-3
TGTGCCAGCAGCGTGGGTCCGGGCACTAGCGGGATGACAGATACGCAGTATTTT
CASSVGPGTSGMTDTQYF
>TRBV5-4|.|.|TRBJ2-7
TGTGCCAGCAGCTTGGTAGGTCCTAGCACGACCCCCTACGAGCAGTACTTC
CASSLVGPSTTPYEQYF
>TRBV7-9|TRBD2|once|TRBJ2-3
TGTGCCAGCAGCCATGGAGGACTAGTATACGATACGCAGTATTTT
CASSHGGLVYDTQYF
>TRBV28|TRBD2|.|TRBJ2-1
TGTGCCAGCAGTTTAAGGAGACTAGCGAACAATGAGCAGTTCTTC
CASSLRRLANNEQFF
>TRBV10-3|.|.|TRBJ1-3
TGTGCCATCAGAGGAGCGGAGAGCTCTGGAAACACCATATATTTT
CAIRGAESSGNTIYF
>TRBV6-2/TRBV6-3|TRBD2|.|TRBJ2-5
TGTGCCAGCAGTTTTCAGCGGGACTCAAGAAACCAAGAGACCCAGTACTTC
CASSFQRDSRNQETQYF
>TRBV12-5|.|.|TRBJ1-2
TGTGCTAGTGGTCCGGGGGGCTCGGGAGGCTACACCTTC
CASGPGGSGGYTF
>TRBV6-1|.|.|TRBJ2-1
TGTGCCAGCAGTGCTAGCGCCAGCTCCTACAATGAGCAGTTCTTC
CASSASASSYNEQFF
>TRBV30|.|.|TRBJ2-2
TGTGCCTGGAGTGTCTCAAACACCGGGGAGCTGTTTTTT
CAWSVSNTGELFF
>TRBV15|TRBD1|.|TRBJ1-1
TGTGCCACCAGCAGGGTTGATACAGGGGTGAACACTGAAGCTTTCTTT
CATSRVDTGVNTEAFF
>TRBV19|.|once|TRBJ1-2
TGTGCCAGTAGTCCGTCGGGGGATGGCTACACCTTC
CASSPSGDGYTF
>TRBV3-1|.|.|TRBJ2-6
TGTGCCAGCAGCCATACCCGGTCTGGGGCCAACGTCCTGACTTTC
CASSHTRSGANVLTF
>TRBV19|.|.|TRBJ2-1
TGTGCCAGTAGTATTACCCCGGGAGCCCTCAATGAGCAGTTCTTC
CASSITPGALNEQFF
>TRBV6-5|.|once|TRBJ2-1
TGTGCCACTTCCCTCCGATTTGACACAGTCAATGAGCAGTTCTTC
CATSLRFDTVNEQFF
>TRBV6-5|.|once|TRBJ2-2
TGTGCCAGCAGCCCAGGGACCGGGGAGCTGTTTTTT
CASSPGTGELFF
>TRBV28|TRBD2|.|TRBJ2-7
TGTGCCAGCAGTTTAAGATTAGCGGGAGGGCCTTCCTACGAGCAGTACTTC
CASSLRLAGGPSYEQYF
>TRBV20-1|TRBD2|.|TRBJ2-7
TGCAGTGCTAGAGACCTTCAAGGGACTAGCGGAGACGAGCAGTACTTC
CSARDLQGTSGDEQYF
>TRBV5-4|.|.|TRBJ2-1
TGTGCCAGCAGCTTGGGCGAGGCCAATGAGCAGTTCTTC
CASSLGEANEQFF
>TRBV10-3|TRBD1|.|TRBJ2-1
TGTGCCATCAGGACAGGGGGCGCAAACAATGAGCAGTTCTTC
CAIRTGGANNEQFF
>TRBV20-1|TRBD1|.|TRBJ2-7
TGCAGTGCTAGAGGGGTTCGGACAGGGAGCGAGCAGTACTTC
CSARGVRTGSEQYF
>TRBV23-1|.|few|TRBJ1-2
TGCGCCAGCAGTCAATCCAGGGTGTGGGGCTACACCTTC
CASSQSRVWGYTF
>TRBV2|TRBD2|.|TRBJ2-3
TGTGCCAGCAGTGATGCGGGAGGACGAGGGGCAGATACGCAGTATTTT
CASSDAGGRGADTQYF
>TRBV19|TRBD1|.|TRBJ1-1
TGTGCCAGTAGTATCGGCTCAGGGGGAGCTTTCTTT
CASSIGSGGAFF
>TRBV7-9|.|once|TRBJ2-1
TGTGCCAGCAGTCTTTGGGGTGAACACAATGAGCAGTTCTTC
CASSLWGEHNEQFF
>TRBV12-3/TRBV12-4|.|.|TRBJ2-7
TGTGCCAGCAGTATTAACGGCTACGAGCAGTACTTC
CASSINGYEQYF
>TRBV7-3|TRBD2|.|TRBJ2-1
TGTGCCAGCTCGACTAGCGGGAGCTCCTACAATGAGCAGTTCTTC
CASSTSGSSYNEQFF
>TRBV7-3|TRBD2|.|TRBJ2-2
TGTGCCAGCAGCTCACTAGCGGGAGAGGGCACCGGGGAGCTGTTTTTT
CASSSLAGEGTGELFF
>TRBV5-8|.|.|TRBJ2-7
TGTGCCAGCAGCCCGAGGCTTGCTGAGTCCTACGAGCAGTACTTC
CASSPRLAESYEQYF
>TRBV30|.|.|TRBJ2-7
TGTGCCTGGGCCCTAGGGGCGAACGAGCAGTACTTC
CAWALGANEQYF
>TRBV28|.|.|TRBJ2-1
TGTGCCAGCAGTTTTTATGCCGGCAATGAGCAGTTCTTC
CASSFYAGNEQFF
>TRBV7-9|.|.|TRBJ1-2
TGTGCCAGCAGACGAGGGGCCGAGGCTCAGGAACCCTATGGCTACACCTTC
CASRRGAEAQEPYGYTF
>TRBV30|.|.|TRBJ2-7
TGTGCCTGGAACCCCGGGACGGACGCCTACGAGCAGTACTTC
CAWNPGTDAYEQYF